This TCR beta chain emerged from a study of blood T cell repertoires in COVID-19. Study summary: Both acute and convalescent COVID-19 samples were obtained from the United States, Italy and Spain. T cells, B-cell-depleted T cells, or PBMCs provided the cDNA or gDNA that served as material.

In the authors' workflow: Estimated nucleated cell counts came from reference gene primer amplification. The repertoire was sequenced with immunoSEQ multiplex PCR; TCRdb's copy has only in-frame clones and lacks some. D and trimming come from the DNA, and the V and J calls and clone size come from that table. The table records over 250,000 clones, around 87% of them present only once. This clone came up a few times. The germline V and J ends were trimmed by 6 bases and 5 bases, with 22 bases remaining between them. From germline, CDR1 is SNHLY and CDR2 FYNNEI. The CDR3 contains 16 residues. The sequenced sample consisted of peripheral blood. The chain joins TRBV2 to TRBJ1-1; the D gene is possibly TRBD1 (6 bases). The TCR comes from a woman in her forties or fifties with acute or convalescent COVID-19. The CDR3: CASRPDSKILYTEAFF. The DNA of the CDR3 is TGTGCCAGCAGGCCGGACAGTAAGATTCTCTATACTGAAGCTTTCTTT.